These T cell receptor beta chains were read from a single sample in a study of shared clonotypes between healthy human individuals. Measured with immunoSEQ multiplex PCR; TCRdb has only the in-frame clones, and not every one. Among fewer than 1.6 million clones listed, around 98.5% were seen once. The sample comprised naive CD4+ T cells sorted from blood. These TCRs come from a man aged 30 to 45 in good health. Each CDR3 is given without its conserved first and last residue.

CDR3 protein: ASSQALDRDQPQH
V gene: TRBV4-3

CDR3 protein: ASSFSGGAYEQY
V gene: TRBV11-2

CDR3 protein: ASTQNFEVSYEQY
V gene: TRBV10-2

CDR3 protein: SANSGQPQH
V gene: TRBV20-1

CDR3 protein: SAIAAHYGYT
V gene: TRBV29-1

CDR3 protein: ASSKTSGSLAPPQY
V gene: TRBV19

CDR3 protein: ASSSIISGANVLT
V gene: TRBV14

CDR3 protein: ASSIVKGGSNQPQH
V gene: TRBV19

CDR3 protein: ASSLLDRAGTDTQY
V gene: TRBV18

CDR3 protein: ASSLDRPNGYT
V gene: TRBV5-1

CDR3 protein: ASSRAPADSYEQY
V gene: TRBV5-4

CDR3 protein: ASSPLTGGSYEQY
V gene: TRBV6-1

CDR3 protein: ASSQSGPSSYNEQF
V gene: TRBV4-3

CDR3 protein: ASSFSGSPDTQY
V gene: TRBV5-4

CDR3 protein: ASSLLEGQETQY
V gene: TRBV7-9

CDR3 protein: ASSRRRIPNTGELF
V gene: TRBV11-2

CDR3 protein: ASSVDPPGGVTDTQY
V gene: TRBV9